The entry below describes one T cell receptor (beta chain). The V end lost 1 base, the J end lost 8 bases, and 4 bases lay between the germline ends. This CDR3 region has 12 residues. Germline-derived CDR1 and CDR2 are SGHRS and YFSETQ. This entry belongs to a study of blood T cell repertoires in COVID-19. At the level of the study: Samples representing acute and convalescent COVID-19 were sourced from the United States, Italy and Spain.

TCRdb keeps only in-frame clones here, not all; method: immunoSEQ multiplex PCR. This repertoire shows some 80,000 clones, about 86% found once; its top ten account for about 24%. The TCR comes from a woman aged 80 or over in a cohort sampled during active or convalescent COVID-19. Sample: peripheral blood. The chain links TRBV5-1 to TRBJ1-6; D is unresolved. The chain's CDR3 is CASSLPYSPLHF. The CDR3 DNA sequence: TGCGCCAGCAGCTTGCCGTATTCACCCCTCCACTTT.